These 4 T cell receptor beta chains were all obtained from the same sample, sequenced in a study of blood T cell repertoires in COVID-19. Produced via immunoSEQ multiplex PCR; TCRdb's table is partial and in-frame only. This table has 90,000 to 110,000 clones, roughly 79% appearing once. Sequences were obtained from peripheral blood. The receptors derive from a woman in her 70s with acute or convalescent COVID-19.

There are a few counts of this clone. The rearrangement uses TRBV7-8 and TRBJ1-6; 10 bases match TRBD1. J was trimmed by 3 bases and V by 5 bases; bases with no gene match: 1. Germline V gives CDR1 SGHVS, CDR2 FQNEAQ. This CDR3 spans 15 amino acids. The CDR3, as DNA: TGTGCCAGCAGCAGGGACAGGGGCTATAATTCACCCCTCCACTTT. Amino acid sequence: CASSRDRGYNSPLHF. The full variable domain, rest sourced from reference TRBV7-8 and TRBJ1-6, is GAGVSQSPRYKVAKRGQDVALRCDPISGHVSLFWYQQALGQGPEFLTYFQNEAQLDKSGLPSDRFFAERPEGSVSTLKIQRTQQEDSAVYLCASSRDRGYNSPLHFGNGTRLTVT.

This chain links TRBV4-2 with TRBJ1-2, with TRBD1 as a possible D gene (6 bases). The CDR3 has 14 amino acids. CDR1 is LGHNA, CDR2 YNFKEQ, per germline. V dropped 1 base and J dropped 7 bases, with 13 bases sitting between them. The CDR3 region has the DNA TGTGCCAGCAGCCAAGCAGGGGAGTCTGCTGGCTACACCTTC. Encoded protein: CASSQAGESAGYTF.

This clone was seen just once. The chain combines TRBV24-1 with TRBJ1-2; 10 bases fit TRBD1. V lost 4 bases to trimming and J lost 7 bases; unmatched junction nucleotides: 14. Per the germline V gene, CDR1 is KGHDR and CDR2 is SFDVKD. The CDR3 extends over 17 amino acids. The CDR3 sequence is CATSDTATGQGLGGYTF. In DNA form, the CDR3 reads TGTGCCACCAGTGACACAGCCACGGGACAGGGGCTGGGTGGCTACACCTTC.

V gene TRBV28 combines with J gene TRBJ2-2, with D possibly being TRBD1 (6 bases). The CDR3 extends over 14 amino acids. Per the germline V gene, CDR1 is MDHEN and CDR2 is SYDVKM. Trimming left V 6 bases short and J 6 bases short, with 14 bases between. The DNA for the CDR3 is TGTGCCAGCAGCCTACCAGGGGCGCCCGGGGAGCTGTTTTTT. Its translation: CASSLPGAPGELFF.